This T cell receptor beta chain was recorded in a study of blood T cell repertoires in COVID-19 (dated by TCRdb to about 2020). Context from the whole study: Collaborator samples came from the United States, Italy and Spain and covered acute and convalescent phases of COVID-19. The repertoires were made available in a free public database intended to serve as a resource for research on the immune response to SARS-CoV-2. HLA class I and class II types, where available, came from metadata supplied by the sample provider rather than from assay-based typing. Samples came from the ongoing ImmuneRACE study (first 160 participants) plus 1,254 subjects from 6 global collaborators. The prospective study material was composed of cDNA or gDNA derived from T cells, B-cell-depleted T cells, or PBMCs. Deeply sampled blood TCRbeta repertoires from subjects exposed to, actively infected with, or recovered from COVID-19 were included in the dataset. Sample metadata almost always included a de-identified subject ID, COVID-19 status, age in years and sex. Overall study outcomes, separate from this receptor: The amount of clinical and demographic metadata varied by source and participant and was provided uncurated.

Whole blood was collected in K2EDTA tubes by collaborating institutions according to the institutions' own protocols. For TCRbeta analysis, collaborators shipped samples in one of three forms: frozen whole blood, isolated PBMCs, or DNA extracted from either of those sample types. The CDR3 starts with the cysteine, ends with the phenylalanine, and has 12 residues. Left in the record is the CDR3 DNA by itself, 36 bases read in frame from the first base. From the germline V gene, CDR1 is SNHLY and CDR2 is FYNNEI. The V and J ends are trimmed by 7 bases and 7 bases, leaving 13 bases between them. Comments on this clone: What antigen it recognizes has not been identified. Base qualities are not recorded, but no much larger clone differs from it by a single base.

The immunoSEQ Assay, a bias-controlled multiplex PCR, was used to amplify TCRbeta CDR3 regions from genomic DNA. The authors' pipeline ran thus. Within the assay, amplification of reference gene primers was used to estimate how many nucleated cells each sample contained. To quantify the absolute abundance of each unique TCRbeta CDR3 rearrangement, sequence reads were collapsed and filtered. For each sample, productive Simpson clonality was calculated as the square root of Simpson's diversity index over productive rearrangements. Held by TCRdb, this immuneACCESS table contains in-frame sequences only and omits some clones. Under half of the omission traces to an unresolved V gene where checked; the cause of the rest is unknown. V, J and clone size derive from that table, while D and trimming were established from the DNA sequence. Within this sample are about 280,000 clones, with nearly 90% of them counted one time only. The ten largest clones capture more than 7.5% of the sample.

The sequenced sample consisted of peripheral blood. The clonotype was recovered from a man in his late teens or twenties with active or convalescent COVID-19. Rearrangement joined TRBV2 to TRBJ1-1; the D gene cannot be resolved reliably. The nucleotide sequence reads TGTGCCAGCACCCTGGCGGCGGGTGAAGCTTTCTTT. It is translated as CASTLAAGEAFF.